These 32 T cell receptor beta chains share one sample of origin, sequenced in a study of shared clonotypes between healthy human individuals. Sequenced by immunoSEQ multiplex PCR; TCRdb stores in-frame clones only, minus some. The sample yields 1.4 million or so clones, roughly 98.5% seen once. Specimen: naive CD4+ T cells sorted from blood. As to subset: CD45RA+ positively selected. The receptors here all came from a man aged 25 to 45 in good health.

The chain uses TRBV7-2 and TRBJ2-1; 9 nucleotides align to TRBD2. Germline trimming cut 5 bases from V and 0 bases from J; bases unmatched to any gene: 5. This CDR3 has 16 residues. CDR1 is SGHTA and CDR2 is FQGNSA in the germline V gene. CDR3 protein: CASSPGSGSSYNEQFF. CDR3 in DNA: TGTGCCAGCAGCCCCGGTAGCGGGAGCTCCTACAATGAGCAGTTCTTC.

This clone was detected only once. The chain links TRBV2 to TRBJ2-7; D gene ambiguous. Germline CDR1 and CDR2: SNHLY and FYNNEI. The CDR3 is 15 residues long. The V and J ends lost 1 base and 3 bases respectively, with 13 bases between them. CDR3 in amino acids: CASSEDGVRRYEQYF. The CDR3 DNA reads TGTGCCAGCAGTGAAGACGGAGTGAGGCGCTACGAGCAGTACTTC.

Notes on this clone: Other DNA variants within this sample encode the same CDR3. This chain connects TRBV7-2 to TRBJ2-7, with 8 bases lining up with TRBD1. CDR3 size: 11 residues. CDR1 and CDR2 from the germline V gene are SGHTA and FQGNSA. J lost 9 bases, V lost 2 bases, and 0 bases had no gene match. The CDR3 loop is CASSLTGGQYF. For the CDR3, the DNA is TGTGCCAGCAGCTTAACAGGGGGGCAGTACTTC.

The V and J genes are TRBV4-3 and TRBJ2-7; 8 bases match TRBD2. The CDR3 loop spans 15 amino acids. Unmatched junction bases numbered 6, after V lost 3 bases and J lost 2 bases. The germline V gene has CDR1 LGHNA and CDR2 YSLEER. The CDR3 loop is CASSHRSGGAYEQYF. CDR3 in DNA: TGCGCCAGCAGCCACCGCTCGGGGGGGGCCTACGAGCAGTACTTC.

The gene calls are TRBV18 and TRBJ1-5; 11 positions match TRBD1. The V segment lost 3 bases and the J segment 4 bases; nucleotides outside the gene matches: 5. CDR3 length: 16 amino acids. Germline V gene lookup returns CDR1 KGHSH and CDR2 LQKENI. CDR3 amino acids: CASSPGQGATNQPQHF. For the CDR3, the DNA is TGTGCCAGCTCACCCGGACAGGGGGCGACGAATCAGCCCCAGCATTTT.

The chain joins TRBV10-3 to TRBJ2-2, with 7 bases identical to TRBD1. The germline V gene has CDR1 ENHRY and CDR2 SYGVKD. Trimming removed 5 bases from V and 4 bases from J; junction bases left unmatched: 4. The CDR3 is 14 amino acids. The CDR3 bases are TGTGCCATCAGTCGAGACAGGGCCACCGGGGAGCTGTTTTTT. Its protein product is CAISRDRATGELFF.

V gene TRBV18 combines with J gene TRBJ2-7; 7 bases match TRBD2. Trimming cost V 6 bases and J 2 bases; bases outside gene matches: 7. Germline V CDR1 and CDR2: KGHSH, LQKENI. This CDR3 is built from 14 residues. The CDR3 sequence: CASSREAGAYEQYF. CDR3 bases: TGTGCCAGCTCCAGGGAGGCGGGGGCCTACGAGCAGTACTTC.

Turning to this clone: Other nucleotide sequences from this sample produce the same CDR3. The CDR3 protein is CASRRGAGETQYF. The CDR3 coding sequence is TGTGCCAGCAGACGAGGGGCTGGGGAGACCCAGTACTTC. The genes are TRBV6-5 and TRBJ2-5; D is tentatively TRBD1 or TRBD2 (5 bases each). The germline CDR1 and CDR2 sequences are MNHEY and SVGAGI. CDR3 size: 13 residues. The ends were cut back, 6 bases at V and 5 bases at J, with 13 bases in the middle.

On this clone: Other DNA sequences of this sample code for an identical CDR3. The gene calls are TRBV18 and TRBJ2-7; perhaps TRBD1 as D (6 bases). This CDR3 spans 13 amino acids. V lost 6 bases to trimming and J lost 3 bases, with 12 bases between them. Looked up from germline, CDR1 is KGHSH and CDR2 is LQKENI. The DNA for the CDR3 is TGTGCCAGCTCCCCAGGGGTGAGCTACGAGCAGTACTTC. Its translation: CASSPGVSYEQYF.

The chain recombines TRBV4-1 with TRBJ2-1; no reliable D call. This CDR3 spans 13 amino acids. Deletions cut 1 base from V and 3 bases from J, with 4 bases between. CDR1 and CDR2 from the germline V gene are MGHRA and YSYEKL. As DNA, the CDR3 is TGCGCCAGCAGCCAAGCTAACTACAATGAGCAGTTCTTC. Translated: CASSQANYNEQFF.

The rearrangement uses TRBV5-1 and TRBJ2-7, with 7 bases aligning to TRBD1. Looked up from germline, CDR1 is SGHRS and CDR2 is YFSETQ. This CDR3 has 15 amino acids. J lost 3 bases, V lost 4 bases, and 10 bases had no gene match. The CDR3 bases are TGCGCCAGCAGCCCGACAGGGTCCTCGTACTACGAGCAGTACTTC. It encodes CASSPTGSSYYEQYF.

This clone appeared a single time. The chain recombines TRBV5-6 with TRBJ2-7; D gene ambiguous. The CDR3 covers 14 residues. Germline loops: CDR1 SGHDT, CDR2 YYEEEE. The V end was cut by 2 bases, the J end by 1 base, with 10 bases between. The CDR3 loop reads CASSFTPTSYEQYF. The CDR3 DNA reads TGTGCCAGCAGCTTTACCCCGACTTCCTACGAGCAGTACTTC.

In its sample, this clone was seen once. The chain is built from TRBV27 and TRBJ2-5; 12 positions match TRBD2. CDR3 size: 17 residues. Germline V gene lookup returns CDR1 MNHEY and CDR2 SMNVEV (reference sequence). V lost 5 bases and J lost 5; bases outside the gene matches: 12. This chain's CDR3 is CASSPQKLAGGVETQYF. DNA for the CDR3: TGTGCCAGCAGTCCTCAGAAACTAGCGGGAGGCGTGGAGACCCAGTACTTC.

The chain couples TRBV6-6 to TRBJ2-3; 7 nucleotides match TRBD2. The CDR3 covers 15 residues. The ends lost 5 bases at V and 2 bases at J; junction bases unmatched: 7. CDR1 is MNHNY, CDR2 SVGAGI, per germline (reference sequence). The CDR3 DNA follows: TGTGCCAGCAGTCCCACCGGGGGGATCACAGATACGCAGTATTTT. Translated, it gives CASSPTGGITDTQYF.

In this sample, this clone turned up once. V usage is TRBV11-2 and J usage is TRBJ2-3; possibly TRBD1 for D (6 bases). Trimming stripped 5 bases from V and 3 bases from J, with 12 bases between. Germline V CDR1 and CDR2: SGHAT, FQNNGV. The CDR3 totals 14 residues. The CDR3 is CASSLQGITDTQYF. The CDR3 coding sequence is TGTGCCAGCAGCCTACAGGGAATAACAGATACGCAGTATTTT.

The chain recombines TRBV7-6 with TRBJ2-7; TRBD1 agrees at 9 bases. The CDR3 length is 18 residues. The J segment lost 5 bases and the V segment lost 5 bases, leaving 19 bases of the junction unmatched. Germline-derived CDR1 and CDR2 are SGHVS and FNYEAQ. The DNA for the CDR3 is TGTGCCAGCAGCCCTCTAATACGGGACAGGGTACTTGGGGACGAGCAGTACTTC. Protein product: CASSPLIRDRVLGDEQYF. The full variable domain, in which reference TRBV7-6 and TRBJ2-7 provide the parts outside the CDR3, is GAGVSQSPRYKVTKRGQDVALRCDPISGHVSLYWYRQALGQGPEFLTYFNYEAQQDKSGLPNDRFSAERPEGSISTLTIQRTEQRDSAMYRCASSPLIRDRVLGDEQYFGPGTRLTVT.

The chain recombines TRBV28 with TRBJ2-5, with D tentatively TRBD1 or TRBD2 (6 bases each). CDR1 and CDR2 (germline): MDHEN, SYDVKM. The CDR3 consists of 12 residues. Trimming stripped 6 bases from V and 4 bases from J, with 9 bases between. The DNA for the CDR3 is TGTGCCAGCAGACAGGGAGGAGAGACCCAGTACTTC. Its protein product is CASRQGGETQYF.

This sequence joins TRBV11-2 and TRBJ2-1, with D uncertain. Germline V gene lookup returns CDR1 SGHAT and CDR2 FQNNGV. Trimming removed 1 base at V and 5 bases at J, with 9 bases between. This CDR3 has 14 residues. As DNA, the CDR3 is TGTGCCAGCAGCTTAGTAGGCAGCAACAATGAGCAGTTCTTC. Amino acids: CASSLVGSNNEQFF.

The chain uses TRBV27 and TRBJ2-7; TRBD1 matches 8 bases. Germline V gene sequence: CDR1 MNHEY, CDR2 SMNVEV (reference sequence). Trimming took 6 bases from V and 4 from J; bases not matched to a gene: 2. This CDR3 has 12 amino acids. The CDR3 DNA reads as TGTGCCAGCAGGGGGGACAGGTACGAGCAGTACTTC. This sequence encodes CASRGDRYEQYF.

As to this clone: Other DNA sequences in the sample encode the same CDR3. As DNA, the CDR3 is TGTGCCAGCAGCACTAGCGGGAGGACCTACGAGCAGTACTTC. Encoded protein: CASSTSGRTYEQYF. This chain links TRBV5-4 with TRBJ2-7, with 12 bases matching TRBD2. V dropped 4 bases and J dropped 2; count of bases not matched to a gene: 1. The CDR3 is 14 residues long. The germline V gene has CDR1 SGHNT and CDR2 YYREEE (reference sequence).

The chain is built from TRBV4-2 and TRBJ1-1; D is uncertain. CDR3 length: 14 residues. With 4 bases removed from V and 0 bases from J, the gap between germline ends came to 9 bases. Germline V gene lookup returns CDR1 LGHNA and CDR2 YNFKEQ. CDR3 DNA sequence: TGTGCCAGCAGCCCAAATGGGTTGAACACTGAAGCTTTCTTT. It specifies CASSPNGLNTEAFF.

J is TRBJ2-2 and V is TRBV7-8; no firm D call. Trimming stripped 11 bases from V and 1 base from J, with 17 bases between. CDR3 length: 15 amino acids. The V gene's germline CDR1 is SGHVS and CDR2 FQNEAQ. CDR3 residues: CACLPARLNTGELFF. CDR3 DNA sequence: TGTGCCTGCCTCCCGGCGCGTCTGAACACCGGGGAGCTGTTTTTT. Looking up the rest from reference TRBV7-8 and TRBJ2-2 gives the full variable domain: GAGVSQSPRYKVAKRGQDVALRCDPISGHVSLFWYQQALGQGPEFLTYFQNEAQLDKSGLPSDRFFAERPEGSVSTLKIQRTQQEDSAVYLCACLPARLNTGELFFGEGSRLTVL.

This clone came up once. This chain joins TRBV8-2 and TRBJ2-6; TRBD2, as called in the table, went unchecked against the DNA. TRBV8-2 counts as a pseudogene. The CDR3 is 16 residues long. This chain's CDR3 is CGISGRNTKSGQRPDF. CDR3 nucleotides: TGTGGCATAAGTGGGAGAAACACAAAGTCGGGCCAACGTCCTGACTTC.

Only one count was recorded for this clone. The V and J genes are TRBV18 and TRBJ2-7; tentatively, D is TRBD2 (6 bases). V gave up 2 bases and J gave up 0 bases, with 17 bases separating them. This CDR3 is built from 17 residues. Germline assignment: CDR1 KGHSH and CDR2 LQKENI. CDR3 bases: TGTGCCAGCTCACCAATTCGGGGGACGGTATCCTCCTACGAGCAGTACTTC. Protein: CASSPIRGTVSSYEQYF.

The gene calls are TRBV7-2 and TRBJ2-1, with D possibly TRBD2 on 7 matching bases. Per germline, CDR1 SGHTA and CDR2 FQGNSA. The CDR3 extends over 17 amino acids. V was pared by 6 bases and J by 5 bases, with 23 bases between. In DNA, the CDR3 is TGTGCCAGCAGTCTTCCTGGGGGGCGGGAGCGTGACAATGAGCAGTTCTTC. As protein: CASSLPGGRERDNEQFF.

The V call is TRBV5-8, the J call TRBJ2-7, with D perhaps matching TRBD2 (5 bases). From germline, CDR1 is SGHTS and CDR2 YDEGEE. The CDR3 has 15 amino acids. V lost 6 bases and J 1 base, leaving 17 bases between the germline ends. The CDR3 loop reads CASTPRTPSSYEQYF. The CDR3 nucleotides are TGTGCCAGCACCCCAAGGACTCCCAGTTCCTACGAGCAGTACTTC.

This chain connects TRBV11-3 to TRBJ2-3; D not certain. Trimming took off 5 bases at V and 1 base at J, with 7 bases between the two ends. The CDR3 is 13 residues long. Germline V gives CDR1 SGHNT, CDR2 YENEEA. CDR3 bases: TGTGCCAGCAGCCACGGAGGCACAGATACGCAGTATTTT. Amino acid sequence: CASSHGGTDTQYF. Looking up the rest from reference TRBV11-3 and TRBJ2-3 gives the full variable domain: EAGVVQSPRYKIIEKKQPVAFWCNPISGHNTLYWYLQNLGQGPELLIRYENEEAVDDSQLPKDRFSAERLKGVDSTLKIQPAELGDSAVYLCASSHGGTDTQYFGPGTRLTVL.

The chain links TRBV2 to TRBJ1-2, with 10 positions matching TRBD1. The CDR3 spans 14 residues. CDR1 and CDR2 (germline): SNHLY, FYNNEI. The trim removed 6 bases at V and 3 bases at J, leaving 4 bases unmatched. The CDR3 DNA follows: TGTGCCAGCAGCCGGGACAGGGGAGACTATGGCTACACCTTC. It specifies CASSRDRGDYGYTF.

This chain connects TRBV7-9 to TRBJ1-1; possible D gene TRBD1, 6 bases. V lost 3 bases and J 6 bases, leaving 17 bases between the germline ends. CDR3 size: 15 residues. CDR1 is SEHNR and CDR2 is FQNEAQ in the germline V gene (reference sequence). The CDR3, as DNA: TGTGCCAGCAGCTTTGGGTGGGGGGCAGCGGCTGAAGCTTTCTTT. Its translation: CASSFGWGAAAEAFF.

The chain couples TRBV6-5 to TRBJ2-6; TRBD1 is a possible D gene (5 bases). In germline, CDR1 is MNHEY, CDR2 SVGAGI. The V gene lost 8 bases and the J gene lost 2 bases, with 10 bases spanning the gap. CDR3 length equals 14 residues. CDR3 bases: TGTGCCAGCCAAAGGGGTACTGGGGCCAACGTCCTGACTTTC. Its translation is CASQRGTGANVLTF.

The V gene is TRBV5-3, the J gene TRBJ2-7; D is perhaps TRBD2 (5 bases). TRBV5-3 is an ORF, and what it does is uncertain. CDR3 length: 10 amino acids. With 0 bases removed from V and 11 bases from J, the gap between germline ends came to 6 bases. CDR3 DNA: TGTGCCAGAAGCTTGGGGGGAGAGTACTTC. This gives the protein CARSLGGEYF.

Turning to this clone: Other DNA sequences within the sample encode an identical CDR3. The chain uses TRBV7-3 and TRBJ2-1; TRBD2 agrees at 7 bases. The CDR3 loop spans 14 amino acids. Germline loops: CDR1 SGHTA, CDR2 FQGTGA. With 3 bases clipped from V and 3 bases from J, the junction kept 2 bases outside the gene matches. The DNA of the CDR3 is TGTGCCAGCAGCTTGGCGGGAGACTACAATGAGCAGTTCTTC. It yields the protein CASSLAGDYNEQFF. The complete variable domain, with remaining parts taken from reference TRBV7-3 and TRBJ2-1, reads GAGVSQTPSNKVTEKGKYVELRCDPISGHTALYWYRQSLGQGPEFLIYFQGTGAADDSGLPNDRFFAVRPEGSVSTLKIQRTERGDSAVYLCASSLAGDYNEQFFGPGTRLTVL.